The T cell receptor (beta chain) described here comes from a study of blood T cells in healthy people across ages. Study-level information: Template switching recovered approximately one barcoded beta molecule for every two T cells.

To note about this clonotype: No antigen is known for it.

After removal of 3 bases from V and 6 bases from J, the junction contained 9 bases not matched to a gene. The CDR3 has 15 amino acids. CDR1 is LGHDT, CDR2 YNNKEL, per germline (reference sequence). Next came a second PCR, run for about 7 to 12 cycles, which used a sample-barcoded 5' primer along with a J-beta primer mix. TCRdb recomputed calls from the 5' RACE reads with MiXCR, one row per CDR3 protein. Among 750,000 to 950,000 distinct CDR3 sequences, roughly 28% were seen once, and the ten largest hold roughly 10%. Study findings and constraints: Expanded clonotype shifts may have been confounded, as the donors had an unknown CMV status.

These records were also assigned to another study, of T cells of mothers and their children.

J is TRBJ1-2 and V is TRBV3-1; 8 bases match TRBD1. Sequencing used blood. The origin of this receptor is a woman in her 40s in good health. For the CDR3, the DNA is TGTGCCAGCAGCCACCAAACAGGGGGACCGGATGGCTACACCTTC. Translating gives CASSHQTGGPDGYTF.